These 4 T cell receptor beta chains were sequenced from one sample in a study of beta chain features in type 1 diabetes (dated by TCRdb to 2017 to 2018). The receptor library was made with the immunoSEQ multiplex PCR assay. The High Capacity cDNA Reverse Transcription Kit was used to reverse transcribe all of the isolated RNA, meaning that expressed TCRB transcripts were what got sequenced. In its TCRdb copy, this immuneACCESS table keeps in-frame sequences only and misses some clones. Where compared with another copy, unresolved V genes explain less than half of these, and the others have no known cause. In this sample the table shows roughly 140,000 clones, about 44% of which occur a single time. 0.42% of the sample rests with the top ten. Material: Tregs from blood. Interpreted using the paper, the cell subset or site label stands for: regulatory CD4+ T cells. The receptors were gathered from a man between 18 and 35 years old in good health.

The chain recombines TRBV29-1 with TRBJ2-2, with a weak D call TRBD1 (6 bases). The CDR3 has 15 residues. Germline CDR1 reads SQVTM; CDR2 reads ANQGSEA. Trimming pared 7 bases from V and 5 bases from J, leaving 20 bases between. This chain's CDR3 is CSAKTPGQGTGELFF. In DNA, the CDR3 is TGCAGCGCTAAAACCCCGGGACAAGGGACCGGGGAGCTGTTTTTT.

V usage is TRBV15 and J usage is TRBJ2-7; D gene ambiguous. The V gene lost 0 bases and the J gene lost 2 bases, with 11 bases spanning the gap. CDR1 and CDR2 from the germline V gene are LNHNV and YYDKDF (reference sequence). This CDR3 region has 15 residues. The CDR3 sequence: CATSREGGGTYEQYF. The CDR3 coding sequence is TGTGCCACCAGCAGAGAAGGTGGCGGAACCTACGAGCAGTACTTC.

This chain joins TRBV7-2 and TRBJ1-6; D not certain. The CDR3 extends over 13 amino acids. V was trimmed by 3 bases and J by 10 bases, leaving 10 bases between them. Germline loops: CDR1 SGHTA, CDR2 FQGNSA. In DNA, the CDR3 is TGTGCCAGCAGCTTTCCCCGGGAGTCACCCCTCCACTTT. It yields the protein CASSFPRESPLHF. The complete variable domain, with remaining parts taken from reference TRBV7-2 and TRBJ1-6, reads GAGVSQSPSNKVTEKGKDVELRCDPISGHTALYWYRQSLGQGLEFLIYFQGNSAPDKSGLPSDRFSAERTGGSVSTLTIQRTQQEDSAVYLCASSFPRESPLHFGNGTRLTVT.

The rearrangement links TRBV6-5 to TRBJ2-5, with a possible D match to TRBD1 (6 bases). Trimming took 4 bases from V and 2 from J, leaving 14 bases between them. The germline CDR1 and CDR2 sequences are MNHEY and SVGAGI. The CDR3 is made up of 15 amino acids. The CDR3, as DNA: TGTGCCAGCAGTTCCGGACAGAGCCAACAAGAGACCCAGTACTTC. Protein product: CASSSGQSQQETQYF.